This entry lists 4 T cell receptor beta chains sequenced from one sample in a study of regulatory T cells in long-lasting Graves disease. Library construction for TCR beta used iRepertoire HTBI primers and Arm-PCR of CDR3 regions. From the multiplex PCR reads, TCRdb called clonotypes with MiXCR, one entry per CDR3 protein. Seen here are approximately 380,000 distinct CDR3 sequences, less than 25% observed once, and the top ten hold under 25%. The time point here: persistent/refractory GD, antithyroid drugs over 5 years with positive TRAb. PBMC RNA was the source of the TCR library. Specimen: peripheral blood mononuclear cells (PBMCs), collected when the disease was refractory, from a patient treated with antithyroid drugs. The receptors were gathered from a female donor with Graves disease.

This clonotype was seen at least ten times. This chain uses TRBV10-2 with TRBJ1-1; D uncertain. Per the germline V gene, CDR1 is WSHSY and CDR2 is SAAADI. The CDR3 has 15 residues. Between the trimmed V and J ends, which lost 2 bases and 2 bases, there was a span of 12 bases. The DNA of the CDR3 is TGCGCCAGCAGTGAGAGAAGGGCGCTTAACACTGAAGCTTTCTTT. Translating gives CASSERRALNTEAFF.

This clonotype occurred a few times. A junction boundary mismatches the germline segment, possibly from a read error. The chain recombines TRBV11-2 with TRBJ2-3; 7 nucleotides match TRBD1. The CDR3 length is 15 residues. CDR1 SGHAT and CDR2 FQNNGV come from the germline V gene. CDR3 loop: CASRYRGPSTDTRYF. CDR3 bases: TGTGCCAGCAGATACAGGGGACCCAGCACAGATACGCGGTATTTT.

The CDR3 region has the DNA TGTGCCAGCAGTTTAATCGTCGGGCAGGGAACAGATACGCAGTATTTT. The encoded protein is CASSLIVGQGTDTQYF. The chain uses TRBV27 and TRBJ2-3; perhaps TRBD1 as D (5 bases). CDR1 and CDR2 from the germline V gene are MNHEY and SMNVEV (reference sequence). V lost 2 bases and J lost 3, with 15 bases in between. The CDR3 loop spans 16 amino acids.

This clonotype occurred many times. The chain employs TRBV7-2 and TRBJ2-7, with 8 bases fitting TRBD2. V shed 5 bases, J shed 2 bases, and the junction held 8 bases outside the gene matches. CDR1 is SGHTA and CDR2 is FQGNSA in the germline V gene. CDR3 size: 15 residues. The CDR3 DNA reads as TGTGCCAGCAGCGCAACTAGCGGAGGTCCCTACGAGCAGTACTTC. It codes for CASSATSGGPYEQYF.